The 5 T cell receptor delta chains in this list originate from one sample, sequenced in a study of delta chains in infants with herpesvirus infections (dated 2023 in TCRdb). Libraries were made using RT-PCR. The sequencer was an Illumina MiSeq. TCR cDNA was generated by reverse transcription of PBMC RNA with SuperScript II and gamma-chain- and delta-chain-specific primers. Clones were re-identified by TCRdb from the public reads with CATT, and rows with the same DNA were merged. This sample is represented by several hundred delta-chain clones; about 67% of them were singletons. Clones ranked in the top ten supply about three fifths of the sample. The source material was peripheral blood, sampled at time point 2 of longitudinal follow-up. These receptors all stem from a human donor who was a Ugandan infant, either HIV-exposed or HIV-unexposed (not recorded which).

As concerns this clone: A read error is likely here: a far larger clone is one base away. The same CDR3 can be traced to other DNA sequences in this sample. The gene calls are TRDV1 and TRDJ1; either TRDD2 or TRDD3 may fit D (6 bases each). Germline assignment: CDR1 TSWWSYY and CDR2 QGS. V was clipped by 5 bases and J by 5 bases, with 36 bases between them. This CDR3 comprises 21 residues. The CDR3 DNA reads TGTGCTCTTGGGTCAAGCCTTCCGAACCTGCTGGGGATGGGGGTCACTGATAAACTCATCTTT. Its protein is CALGSSLPNLLGMGVTDKLIF.

As concerns this clone: TCRdb lists the protein of a much larger clone for this DNA, which differs at residue 17, so this is likely a read error; the protein given here is translated from the DNA itself. V is TRDV3 and J is TRDJ3; 11 bases fit TRDD3. V gave up 4 bases and J gave up 2 bases; unmatched junction bases: 40. In germline, CDR1 is TVYSNPD, CDR2 GDNSRS (reference sequence). This CDR3 contains 28 residues. The CDR3 loop is CASRPSYEFAGGYRARDRGAWDTRQMFF. The CDR3 bases are TGTGCCTCCCGGCCTTCCTACGAGTTCGCTGGGGGATACCGAGCTCGAGATAGGGGGGCCTGGGACACCCGACAGATGTTTTTC.

Comment on this clone: The mismatch at residue 18 between this DNA's translation and the TCRdb protein of a much larger clone likely reflects a read error; the protein shown is translated from the DNA. The CDR3 region is CASRPSYEFAGGYRAREKGAWDTRQMFF. The CDR3, as DNA: TGTGCCTCCCGGCCTTCCTACGAGTTCGCTGGGGGATACCGAGCTCGAGAGAAGGGGGCCTGGGACACCCGACAGATGTTTTTC. The rearrangement joins TRDV2 to TRDJ3, with TRDD3 matching over 11 bases. The V and J ends lost 8 bases and 2 bases, in that order; junction bases with no gene match: 40. CDR1 GEAIGNYY and CDR2 EKD come from the germline V gene. This CDR3 is 28 amino acids long.

Remarks on this clone: A single base is all that separates this from a far larger clone, so a read error is likely. The chain employs TRDV1 and TRDJ3; D possibly matches TRDD2 or TRDD3 (7 bases each). Germline V gives CDR1 TSWWSYY, CDR2 QGS. The CDR3 contains 22 residues. This CDR3 is CALGERSSYGKGDPWDARQMFF. The CDR3 nucleotides are TGTGCTCTTGGGGAACGGTCTTCCTATGGCAAGGGGGATCCCTGGGACGCCCGACAGATGTTTTTC.

On this clone: A read error is likely here: a far larger clone is one base away. This same CDR3 is encoded by further DNA sequences in the sample. This rearrangement joins TRDV1 to TRDJ3; D possibly uses TRDD2 or TRDD3 (7 bases each). This CDR3 is 22 amino acids long. Germline V CDR1 and CDR2: TSWWSYY, QGS. The CDR3 sequence: CALGERSSYGKGDPWDTRQMFF. CDR3 in DNA: TGTGCTCTTGGGGAACGGTCTTCCTATGGCAAGGGGGATCCCTGGGATACCCGACAGATGTTTTTC.